Following are 12 T cell receptor beta chains from one sample sequenced in a study of OX40 agonist ivuxolimab in advanced cancers. Measured with immunoSEQ multiplex PCR; TCRdb has only the in-frame clones, and not every one. The sample records approximately 110,000 clones, about nine tenths being singletons. The sequenced sample was CD4+ or CD8+ T cells sorted from blood, obtained in a trial of the OX40 agonist ivuxolimab. The receptors derive from an adult with an advanced solid tumor such as melanoma, head and neck, liver or kidney cancer.

V is TRBV9 and J is TRBJ2-3; TRBD1 is a possible D gene (5 bases). This CDR3 contains 16 residues. Germline CDR1 is SGDLS and CDR2 is YYNGEE. Deletions cut 0 bases from V and 2 bases from J, with 13 bases between. DNA for the CDR3: TGTGCCAGCAGCGTAGCCATGGCGGACAACACAGATACGCAGTATTTT. Translating gives CASSVAMADNTDTQYF. Full variable domain (remainder filled in from reference TRBV9 and TRBJ2-3): DSGVTQTPKHLITATGQRVTLRCSPRSGDLSVYWYQQSLDQGLQFLIQYYNGEERAKGNILERFSAQQFPDLHSELNLSSLELGDSALYFCASSVAMADNTDTQYFGPGTRLTVL.

This chain joins TRBV7-9 and TRBJ1-5; a weak D match, TRBD1 (6 bases). This CDR3 is built from 14 residues. The V end lost 0 bases, the J end lost 5 bases, and 8 bases lay between the germline ends. CDR1 and CDR2 (germline): SEHNR, FQNEAQ (reference sequence). The chain's CDR3 is CASSLAGAYQPQHF. In DNA form, the CDR3 reads TGTGCCAGCAGCTTAGCGGGGGCATATCAGCCCCAGCATTTT. Full variable domain (remainder filled in from reference TRBV7-9 and TRBJ1-5): DTGVSQNPRHKITKRGQNVTFRCDPISEHNRLYWYRQTLGQGPEFLTYFQNEAQLEKSRLLSDRFSAERPKGSFSTLEIQRTEQGDSAMYLCASSLAGAYQPQHFGDGTRLSIL.

A single count supports this clone. The V call is TRBV27, the J call TRBJ1-2, with D unclear. Germline V gene data show CDR1 as MNHEY and CDR2 as SMNVEV (reference sequence). This CDR3 spans 13 amino acids. Trimming left V 4 bases short and J 3 bases short, with 9 bases between. The chain's CDR3 is CASSSRRDYGYTF. CDR3 nucleotides: TGTGCCAGCAGTTCCAGACGGGACTATGGCTACACCTTC.

The rearrangement uses TRBV9 and TRBJ2-2; TRBD1 matches at 10 bases. CDR3 length: 17 residues. V dropped 4 bases and J dropped 6; count of bases not matched to a gene: 12. The germline V gene encodes CDR1 SGDLS and CDR2 YYNGEE. The CDR3 protein is CASSSTPSGTGAGELFF. The CDR3 region has the DNA TGTGCCAGCAGCTCCACCCCCTCCGGGACAGGGGCCGGGGAGCTGTTTTTT. Using reference TRBV9 and TRBJ2-2 for the parts outside the CDR3, the full variable domain is DSGVTQTPKHLITATGQRVTLRCSPRSGDLSVYWYQQSLDQGLQFLIQYYNGEERAKGNILERFSAQQFPDLHSELNLSSLELGDSALYFCASSSTPSGTGAGELFFGEGSRLTVL.

The chain joins TRBV5-4 to TRBJ2-2; D is perhaps TRBD2 (8 bases). The germline V and J ends were trimmed by 4 bases and 6 bases, with 16 bases remaining between them. CDR3 length: 15 residues. In germline, CDR1 is SGHNT, CDR2 YYREEE (reference sequence). CDR3 DNA: TGTGCCAGCAGCGAAGGGACAGCGGGGGCCGGGGAGCTGTTTTTT. Encoded protein: CASSEGTAGAGELFF.

The CDR3 DNA follows: TGCGCCAGCAGTGAGGGGGTGGGACAGGGGACCAATCAGCCCCAGCATTTT. Translated, it gives CASSEGVGQGTNQPQHF. V and J are TRBV10-2 and TRBJ1-5, with 10 bases identical to TRBD1. Germline V gives CDR1 WSHSY, CDR2 SAAADI. This CDR3 contains 17 residues. The V segment lost 2 bases and the J segment 3 bases; nucleotides outside the gene matches: 7.

V is TRBV7-3 and J is TRBJ2-3; TRBD2 aligns across 12 bases. Germline V lookup: CDR1 SGHTA, CDR2 FQGTGA. The V segment lost 7 bases and the J segment 6 bases; nucleotides outside the gene matches: 5. The CDR3 loop spans 14 amino acids. CDR3 residues: CASTSGTSGDTQYF. CDR3 sequence (DNA): TGTGCCAGCACCTCGGGGACTAGCGGGGATACGCAGTATTTT.

V and J are TRBV2 and TRBJ1-1; TRBD1 is a possible D gene (5 bases). V lost 7 bases and J 5 bases, leaving 14 bases between the germline ends. The length of the CDR3 is 13 residues. Germline CDR1 reads SNHLY; CDR2 reads FYNNEI. CDR3 coding DNA: TGTGCCAGCATGGGGCGCAGAGGAACTGAAGCTTTCTTT. It encodes CASMGRRGTEAFF.

J is TRBJ2-6 and V is TRBV4-1, with 7 bases lining up with TRBD1. Germline CDR1 reads MGHRA; CDR2 reads YSYEKL. The CDR3 is 17 residues long. Germline trimming cut 1 base from V and 1 base from J; bases unmatched to any gene: 4. The CDR3 sequence is CASSQVGTASGANVLTF. The CDR3 DNA follows: TGCGCCAGCAGCCAAGTAGGGACAGCTTCTGGGGCCAACGTCCTGACTTTC.

The V call is TRBV27, the J call TRBJ2-5; 7 bases are shared with TRBD2. The CDR3 loop spans 15 amino acids. Trimming at V came to 5 bases and at J to 2 bases, leaving 8 bases not matched to a gene. The V gene's germline CDR1 is MNHEY and CDR2 SMNVEV (reference sequence). CDR3 nucleotide sequence: TGTGCCAGCAGTCGAAGACTAGCCGCACAAGAGACCCAGTACTTC. Protein product: CASSRRLAAQETQYF.

The V gene is TRBV9, the J gene TRBJ2-2; D tentatively reads TRBD1 or TRBD2 (6 bases each). CDR3 length: 17 amino acids. Germline CDR1 is SGDLS and CDR2 is YYNGEE. V was cut by 0 bases and J by 5 bases, with 17 bases left in between. CDR3 sequence (DNA): TGTGCCAGCAGCGTAGCGGGAGCAGGGACATTTACCGGGGAGCTGTTTTTT. Translating it yields CASSVAGAGTFTGELFF.

This chain joins TRBV5-5 and TRBJ2-1, with D possibly matching TRBD2 (6 bases). Trimming took 1 base from V and 6 from J, leaving 17 bases between them. This CDR3 is 16 amino acids long. The germline V gene has CDR1 SGHKS and CDR2 YYEKEE (reference sequence). The CDR3 loop reads CASSLWGVNGGNEQFF. The DNA for the CDR3 is TGTGCCAGCAGCTTGTGGGGGGTTAACGGTGGCAATGAGCAGTTCTTC.